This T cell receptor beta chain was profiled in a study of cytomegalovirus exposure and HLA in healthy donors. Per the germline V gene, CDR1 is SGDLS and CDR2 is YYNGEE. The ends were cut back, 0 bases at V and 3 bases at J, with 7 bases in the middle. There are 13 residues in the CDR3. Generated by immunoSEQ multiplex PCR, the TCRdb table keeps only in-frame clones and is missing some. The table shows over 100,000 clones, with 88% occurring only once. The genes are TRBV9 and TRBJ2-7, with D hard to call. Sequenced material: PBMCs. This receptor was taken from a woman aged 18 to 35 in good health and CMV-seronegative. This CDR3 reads CASSVDGYYEQYF. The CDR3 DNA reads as TGTGCCAGCAGCGTAGACGGGTACTACGAGCAGTACTTC.